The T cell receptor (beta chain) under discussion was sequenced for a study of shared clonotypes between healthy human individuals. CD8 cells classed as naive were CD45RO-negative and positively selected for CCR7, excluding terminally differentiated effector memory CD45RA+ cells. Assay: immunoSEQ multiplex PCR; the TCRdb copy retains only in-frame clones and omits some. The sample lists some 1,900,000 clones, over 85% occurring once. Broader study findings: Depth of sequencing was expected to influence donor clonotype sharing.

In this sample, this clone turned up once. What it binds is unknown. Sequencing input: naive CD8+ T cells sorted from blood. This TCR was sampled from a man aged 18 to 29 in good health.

CDR3 amino acids: CASSRKPTGTSYEQYF. The CDR3 DNA reads as TGTGCCAGCAGCCGTAAGCCGACAGGGACCTCCTACGAGCAGTACTTC. The chain couples TRBV27 to TRBJ2-7; 7 bases agree with TRBD1. Germline V gives CDR1 MNHEY, CDR2 SMNVEV (reference sequence). The CDR3 runs 16 residues. Trimming at V came to 6 bases and at J to 0 bases, leaving 11 bases not matched to a gene.